This T cell receptor (beta chain) is from a study of blood T cell repertoires in COVID-19. As processed by the authors: Reference gene primer amplification gave nucleated cell count estimates. Measured with immunoSEQ multiplex PCR; TCRdb has only the in-frame clones, and not every one. V and J calls plus clone size are reproduced from that table; the DNA served to infer D and trimming. This table has around 330,000 clones, 75% to 90% appearing once. Participants in the exposed group had met a COVID-19 case in the 2 weeks before joining the study. This TCR was recovered from a woman under 40 who had been exposed to COVID-19. Source material: PBMCs or T cells enriched from blood (not recorded which).

In DNA, the CDR3 is TGTGCCAGCAGCGGAGGGAGCACTAGTGATACGCAGTATTTT. As protein: CASSGGSTSDTQYF. The V and J genes are TRBV9 and TRBJ2-3; weak D call: TRBD2 (5 bases). The CDR3 is 14 amino acids. From germline, CDR1 is SGDLS and CDR2 YYNGEE. Trimming stripped 3 bases from V and 6 bases from J, with 14 bases between.